This entry describes one TCR beta chain. What it binds is not known. PCR employed 60 Vbeta and 13 Jbeta primers. Libraries were prepared by immunoSEQ multiplex PCR; TCRdb keeps only in-frame clonotypes and omits some of them. The table counts around 100,000 clones; 6.8% lies in the top ten. The entry originates in a study of cytomegalovirus exposure and HLA in healthy donors. General study results and limits: Three chains tied to CMV proved CMV antigen-specific in vitro.

Trimming took off 0 bases at V and 8 bases at J, with 9 bases between the two ends. CDR1 is SGHRS and CDR2 is YFSETQ in the germline V gene. CDR3 length equals 13 residues. Material: PBMCs. This chain uses TRBV5-1 with TRBJ2-1; a possible D gene is TRBD1 (6 bases). The receptor was isolated from a man aged 40-49 years in good health and CMV-seropositive. This chain's CDR3 is CASSLAGGYEQFF. CDR3 coding DNA: TGCGCCAGCAGCTTGGCTGGGGGCTATGAGCAGTTCTTC.